The present T cell receptor beta chain was sequenced within a study of T cells in Graves' hyperthyroidism and ophthalmopathy. The length of the CDR3 is 16 residues. Germline V CDR1 and CDR2: SGHVS, FQNEAQ. The ends lost 5 bases at V and 4 bases at J; junction bases unmatched: 11. Cells are PBMCs isolated from about 10 ml of fresh blood. Amplification of TCR beta CDR3 regions was performed using RNA transcripts as template. HTBI primers were the set used in a first-round RT-PCR of the TCR CDR3. TCRdb re-called the multiplex PCR reads through MiXCR, storing one row per CDR3 protein. In the table there are about 290,000 distinct CDR3 sequences, roughly an eighth of which are singletons.

This chain uses TRBV7-8 with TRBJ2-1, with 7 bases lining up with TRBD2. The sample taken for sequencing was blood. This clonotype originated in a woman between 40 and 55 years old with Graves' hyperthyroidism. The CDR3 bases are TGTGCCAGCAGCACCTTAGCTCTAGCGGTATACAATGAGCAGTTCTTC. Translating gives CASSTLALAVYNEQFF.